What follows are 5 T cell receptor beta chains derived from one specimen sequenced in a study of somatic mutations in cytotoxic T cells in rheumatoid arthritis. Sequencing used immunoSEQ multiplex PCR; TCRdb keeps in-frame clones, though not all of them. There are approximately 12,000 clones in the sample; over 65% occur only once, and 11% lies in the top ten. Sequencing used CD8+ T cells sorted from blood. The receptors shown here come from a woman aged 40 to 50 in good health.

The J gene is TRBJ2-7, the V gene TRBV29-1, with 10 positions matching TRBD2. Germline values: CDR1 SQVTM, CDR2 ANQGSEA. The CDR3 is 16 amino acids. V was clipped by 2 bases and J by 3 bases; unmatched bases: 10. CDR3 coding DNA: TGCAGCGTTGAACCGTTCCTAGCGGGAGAGATCTACGAGCAGTACTTC. The encoded protein is CSVEPFLAGEIYEQYF.

The gene calls are TRBV30 and TRBJ1-5; D gene unclear. Per germline, CDR1 GTSNPN and CDR2 SVGIG (reference sequence). V gave up 0 bases and J gave up 5 bases, with 5 bases separating them. This CDR3 region has 12 residues. This chain's CDR3 is CAWSVEDQPQHF. DNA for the CDR3: TGTGCCTGGAGTGTTGAGGATCAGCCCCAGCATTTT.

This sequence joins TRBV5-6 and TRBJ2-3; D may correspond to TRBD1 or TRBD2 (6 bases each). The V and J ends lost 3 bases and 0 bases respectively, with 8 bases between them. The V gene's germline CDR1 is SGHDT and CDR2 YYEEEE. This CDR3 is built from 14 residues. The CDR3 protein is CASSWGASTDTQYF. The CDR3 coding sequence is TGTGCCAGCAGCTGGGGGGCTAGCACAGATACGCAGTATTTT.

V usage is TRBV11-2 and J usage is TRBJ1-2; D not certain. The CDR3 has 13 residues. In germline, CDR1 is SGHAT, CDR2 FQNNGV. Trimming took 2 bases from V and 2 from J, leaving 6 bases between them. The CDR3 protein is CASSLPPNYGYTF. CDR3 bases: TGTGCCAGCAGCTTACCCCCGAACTATGGCTACACCTTC.

The V and J genes are TRBV19 and TRBJ2-5; D is unclear. V lost 0 bases to trimming and J lost 2 bases, with 7 bases between them. Germline V gives CDR1 LNHDA, CDR2 SQIVND (reference sequence). This CDR3 has 14 amino acids. CDR3 residues: CASSIEGTQETQYF. Written as DNA, the CDR3 is TGTGCCAGTAGTATAGAGGGCACTCAAGAGACCCAGTACTTC.